The 5 T cell receptor beta chains below were found in one sample sequenced in a study of blood T cell repertoires in COVID-19. Only in-frame clones appear in the TCRdb table, and some are missing; sequencing was by immunoSEQ multiplex PCR. The sample lists a few hundred thousand clones, 89% occurring once. The specimen sequenced was peripheral blood. Receptors were obtained from a woman aged 40 to 49 who had recovered from COVID-19.

The chain is built from TRBV3-1 (or the pseudogene TRBV3-2) and TRBJ1-2; 12 bases map to TRBD1. Germline lookup yields CDR1 LGHDT and CDR2 YNNKEL (reference sequence). The CDR3 contains 17 residues. V dropped 4 bases and J dropped 4; count of bases not matched to a gene: 10. Written as DNA, the CDR3 is TGTGCCAGCAGCCCCCCGGGACAGGGGGCGTTTGCCTATGGCTACACCTTC. Its protein product is CASSPPGQGAFAYGYTF.

This clone was counted a few times. J is TRBJ2-3 and V is TRBV30; tentatively, D is TRBD2 (7 bases). V lost 8 bases and J lost 1, with 19 bases in between. The CDR3 consists of 15 residues. In germline, CDR1 is GTSNPN, CDR2 SVGIG (reference sequence). The CDR3 sequence: CAGSLGAGGTDTQYF. The CDR3 region has the DNA TGTGCCGGGTCGTTGGGGGCGGGAGGCACAGATACGCAGTATTTT.

This clone was observed once. This chain uses TRBV6-5 with TRBJ2-5; 7 bases match TRBD1. The V gene end was trimmed by 2 bases and the J gene end by 5 bases; junction bases not matched to a gene: 8. The germline V gene has CDR1 MNHEY and CDR2 SVGAGI. The CDR3 runs 15 residues. The chain's CDR3 is CASSYQQGFGETQYF. The DNA for the CDR3 is TGTGCCAGCAGTTACCAACAGGGGTTTGGGGAGACCCAGTACTTC.

This clone occurred once. The J gene is TRBJ2-2, the V gene TRBV19; 8 nucleotides align to TRBD1. Trimming took 6 bases from V and 7 from J; bases not matched to a gene: 7. CDR3 length: 14 residues. Germline values: CDR1 LNHDA, CDR2 SQIVND (reference sequence). For the CDR3, the DNA is TGTGCCAGTAGGACGGACAGGGAATACGGGGAGCTGTTTTTT. This gives the protein CASRTDREYGELFF. The variable domain in full, with the rest retrieved from reference TRBV19 and TRBJ2-2, is DGGITQSPKYLFRKEGQNVTLSCEQNLNHDAMYWYRQDPGQGLRLIYYSQIVNDFQKGDIAEGYSVSREKKESFPLTVTSAQKNPTAFYLCASRTDREYGELFFGEGSRLTVL.

The chain combines TRBV5-1 with TRBJ2-5; tentatively, D is TRBD1 (6 bases). CDR1 and CDR2 (germline): SGHRS, YFSETQ. V lost 5 bases and J 3 bases, leaving 14 bases between the germline ends. There are 14 residues in the CDR3. CDR3 DNA sequence: TGCGCCAGCAGAAGCATCAGGGGCAAAGAGACCCAGTACTTC. This encodes CASRSIRGKETQYF.